The following is a T cell receptor (beta chain) sequence with its context. Per germline, CDR1 SQVTM and CDR2 ANQGSEA. This CDR3 spans 14 amino acids. After removal of 3 bases from V and 5 bases from J, the junction contained 8 bases not matched to a gene. The data stem from a study of neurological immune-mediated disorders. TCRdb recomputed calls from the 5' RACE reads with MiXCR, one row per CDR3 protein. Altogether tens of thousands of distinct CDR3 sequences are present, 7.2% being singletons, with the ten largest covering about 6%. Sorted libraries used 850,000 to 1,000,000 CD4+ or CD8+ T cells. The sequence was obtained from a man over 45 in good health. V and J are TRBV29-1 and TRBJ2-5; 8 bases line up with TRBD1. The sample was CD4+ T cells from blood. In DNA, the CDR3 is TGCAGCGTTGAGGACCAGGGGGCAAGCGAGACCCAGTACTTC. Translated: CSVEDQGASETQYF.